This T cell receptor beta chain was retrieved from a study of T cell responses to AZD1222 COVID-19 vaccine. Study-wide results and caveats: Per reports, nearly half of all spike-specific TCRs target regions that are unmutated in variants. Mostly white British, mostly female donors; authors suggested clonal diversity may be underestimated. Increased Spike-specific TCR breadth and depth were observed after two AZD1222 doses.

The protocol was immunoSEQ multiplex PCR, while the TCRdb copy is restricted to in-frame clones and leaves out a portion. The sample lists about 140,000 clones, 88% seen once, with approximately 3.4% in the top ten. Comments on this clone: The antigen is not known.

The sample consisted of peripheral blood, taken on day 0 of AZD1222 vaccination. The clonotype comes from an adult in good health.

The DNA of the CDR3 is TGCGCCAGCAGCTATGGGACGGTTCGGAGCCCTGAAGCTTTCTTT. Amino acids: CASSYGTVRSPEAFF. V gene TRBV5-1 combines with J gene TRBJ1-1; TRBD1 is a possible D gene (5 bases). The CDR3 is 15 amino acids. V was shortened by 3 bases and J by 6 bases, with 18 bases between the two germline ends. The V gene's germline CDR1 is SGHRS and CDR2 YFSETQ.